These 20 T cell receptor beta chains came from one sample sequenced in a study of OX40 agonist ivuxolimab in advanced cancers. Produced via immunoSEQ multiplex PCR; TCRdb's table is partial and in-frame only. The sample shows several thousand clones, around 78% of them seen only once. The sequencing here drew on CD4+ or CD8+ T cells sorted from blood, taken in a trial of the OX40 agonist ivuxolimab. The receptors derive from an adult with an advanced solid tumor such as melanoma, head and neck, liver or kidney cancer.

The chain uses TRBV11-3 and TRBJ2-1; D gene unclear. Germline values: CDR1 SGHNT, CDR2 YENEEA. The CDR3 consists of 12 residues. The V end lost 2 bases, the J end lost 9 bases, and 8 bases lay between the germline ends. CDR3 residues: CASSLHISEQFF. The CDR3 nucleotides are TGTGCCAGCAGCTTACATATAAGTGAGCAGTTCTTC.

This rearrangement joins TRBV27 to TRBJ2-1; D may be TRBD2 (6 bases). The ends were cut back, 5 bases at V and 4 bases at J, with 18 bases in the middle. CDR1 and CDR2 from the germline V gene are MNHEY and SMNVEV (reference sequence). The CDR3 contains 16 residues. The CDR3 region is CASSPRGSGLYNEQFF. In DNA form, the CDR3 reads TGTGCCAGCAGTCCCCGGGGTAGCGGCTTATACAATGAGCAGTTCTTC.

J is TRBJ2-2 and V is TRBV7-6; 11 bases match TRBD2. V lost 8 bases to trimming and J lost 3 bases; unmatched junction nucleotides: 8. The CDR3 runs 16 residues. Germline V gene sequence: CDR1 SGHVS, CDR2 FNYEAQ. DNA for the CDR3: TGTGCCAGCGGTTTGGCGACTAGCGGGGACACCGGGGAGCTGTTTTTT. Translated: CASGLATSGDTGELFF.

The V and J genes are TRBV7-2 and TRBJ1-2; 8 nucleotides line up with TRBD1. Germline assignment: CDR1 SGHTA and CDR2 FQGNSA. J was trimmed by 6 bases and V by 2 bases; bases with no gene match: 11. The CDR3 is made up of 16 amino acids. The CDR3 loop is CASSLSNPDRVDGYTF. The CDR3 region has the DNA TGTGCCAGCAGCTTATCCAATCCGGACAGGGTGGATGGCTACACCTTC.

The CDR3 loop reads CASSSRTDTQYF. Written as DNA, the CDR3 is TGTGCCAGCAGCAGTCGCACAGATACGCAGTATTTT. The genes are TRBV6-6 and TRBJ2-3, with D hard to call. The germline V gene has CDR1 MNHNY and CDR2 SVGAGI (reference sequence). The V gene lost 6 bases and the J gene lost 1 base, with 5 bases spanning the gap. This CDR3 is 12 amino acids long.

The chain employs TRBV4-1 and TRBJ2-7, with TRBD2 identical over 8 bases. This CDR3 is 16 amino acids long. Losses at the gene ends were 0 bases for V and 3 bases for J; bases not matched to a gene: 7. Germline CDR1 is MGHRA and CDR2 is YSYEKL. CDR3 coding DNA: TGCGCCAGCAGCCAAGATCCCTACGGGAGGGGCTACGAGCAGTACTTC. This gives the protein CASSQDPYGRGYEQYF.

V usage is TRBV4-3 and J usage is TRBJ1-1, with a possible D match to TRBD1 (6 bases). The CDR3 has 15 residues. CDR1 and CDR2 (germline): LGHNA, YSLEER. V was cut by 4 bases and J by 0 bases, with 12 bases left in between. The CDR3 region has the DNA TGCGCCAGCAGCCTAAACAGGGCCATGAACACTGAAGCTTTCTTT. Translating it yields CASSLNRAMNTEAFF.

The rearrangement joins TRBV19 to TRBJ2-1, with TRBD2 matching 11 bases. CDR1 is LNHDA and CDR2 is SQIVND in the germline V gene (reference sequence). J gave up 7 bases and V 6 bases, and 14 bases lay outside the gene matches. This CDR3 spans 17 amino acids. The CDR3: CASRGPGTSGSSNEQFF. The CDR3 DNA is TGTGCCAGTAGGGGACCAGGTACTAGCGGGAGTAGTAATGAGCAGTTCTTC. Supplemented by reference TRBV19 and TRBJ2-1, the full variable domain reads DGGITQSPKYLFRKEGQNVTLSCEQNLNHDAMYWYRQDPGQGLRLIYYSQIVNDFQKGDIAEGYSVSREKKESFPLTVTSAQKNPTAFYLCASRGPGTSGSSNEQFFGPGTRLTVL.

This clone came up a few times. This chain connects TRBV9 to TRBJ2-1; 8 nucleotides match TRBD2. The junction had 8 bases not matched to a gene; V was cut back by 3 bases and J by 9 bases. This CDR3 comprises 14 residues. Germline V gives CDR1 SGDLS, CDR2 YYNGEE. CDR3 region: CASSAPTGGGEQFF. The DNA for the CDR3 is TGTGCCAGCAGCGCGCCGACGGGAGGGGGTGAGCAGTTCTTC.

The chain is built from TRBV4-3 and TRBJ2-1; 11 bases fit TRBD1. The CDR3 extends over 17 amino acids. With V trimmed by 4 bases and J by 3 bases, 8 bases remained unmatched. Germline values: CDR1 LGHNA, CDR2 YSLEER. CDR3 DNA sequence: TGCGCCAGCAGCCTCTCTTCCGGGACAGGGGGCTACAATGAGCAGTTCTTC. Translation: CASSLSSGTGGYNEQFF.

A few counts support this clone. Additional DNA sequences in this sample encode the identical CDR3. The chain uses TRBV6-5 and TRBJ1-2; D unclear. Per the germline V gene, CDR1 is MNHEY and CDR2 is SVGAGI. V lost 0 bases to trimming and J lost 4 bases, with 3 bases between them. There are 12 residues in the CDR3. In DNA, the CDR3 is TGTGCCAGCAGTTACTCCGGCTATGGCTACACCTTC. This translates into CASSYSGYGYTF.

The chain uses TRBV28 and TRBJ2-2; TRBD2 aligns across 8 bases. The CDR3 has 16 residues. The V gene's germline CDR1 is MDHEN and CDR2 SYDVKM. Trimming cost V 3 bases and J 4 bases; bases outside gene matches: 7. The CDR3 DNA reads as TGTGCCAGCAGTTTCGAACGGGGGGGCACCACCGGGGAGCTGTTTTTT. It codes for CASSFERGGTTGELFF. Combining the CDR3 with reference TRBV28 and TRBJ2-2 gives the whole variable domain DVKVTQSSRYLVKRTGEKVFLECVQDMDHENMFWYRQDPGLGLRLIYFSYDVKMKEKGDIPEGYSVSREKKERFSLILESASTNQTSMYLCASSFERGGTTGELFFGEGSRLTVL.

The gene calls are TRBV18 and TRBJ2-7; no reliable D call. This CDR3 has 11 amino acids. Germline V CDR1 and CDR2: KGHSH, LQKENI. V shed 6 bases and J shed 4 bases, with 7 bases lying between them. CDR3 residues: CASSNAYEQYF. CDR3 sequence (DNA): TGTGCCAGCTCGAACGCTTACGAGCAGTACTTC. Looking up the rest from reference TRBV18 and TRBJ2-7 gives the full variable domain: NAGVMQNPRHLVRRRGQEARLRCSPMKGHSHVYWYRQLPEEGLKFMVYLQKENIIDESGMPKERFSAEFPKEGPSILRIQQVVRGDSAAYFCASSNAYEQYFGPGTRLTVT.

CDR3 coding DNA: TGTGCCAGCAGTTTTAGCGGGGGTAGCTCCTACGAGCAGTACTTC. Amino acids: CASSFSGGSSYEQYF. V is TRBV7-3 and J is TRBJ2-7; 9 bases fit TRBD2. Trimming removed 6 bases from V and 0 bases from J; junction bases left unmatched: 6. Germline-derived CDR1 and CDR2 are SGHTA and FQGTGA. The CDR3 has 15 amino acids.

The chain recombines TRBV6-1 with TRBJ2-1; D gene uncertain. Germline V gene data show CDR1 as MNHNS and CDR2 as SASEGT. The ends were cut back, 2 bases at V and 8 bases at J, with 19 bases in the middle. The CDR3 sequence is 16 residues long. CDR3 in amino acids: CASSETAHNVFHEQFF. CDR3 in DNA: TGTGCCAGCAGTGAAACAGCGCATAACGTTTTCCATGAGCAGTTCTTC.

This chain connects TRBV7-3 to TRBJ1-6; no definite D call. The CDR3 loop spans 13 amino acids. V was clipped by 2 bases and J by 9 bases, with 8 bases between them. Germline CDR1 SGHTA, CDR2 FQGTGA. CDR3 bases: TGTGCCAGCAGCTTAGTGTCGGCTTCACCCCTCCACTTT. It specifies CASSLVSASPLHF.

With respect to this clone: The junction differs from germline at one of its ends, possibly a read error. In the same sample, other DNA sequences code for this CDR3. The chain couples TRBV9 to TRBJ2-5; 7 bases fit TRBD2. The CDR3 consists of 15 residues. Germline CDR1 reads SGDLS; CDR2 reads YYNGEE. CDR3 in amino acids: CASSVGGSGGETQYF. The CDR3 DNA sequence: TGTGCCAGCAGCGTAGGAGGTTCGGGGGGAGAGACCCAATACTTC.

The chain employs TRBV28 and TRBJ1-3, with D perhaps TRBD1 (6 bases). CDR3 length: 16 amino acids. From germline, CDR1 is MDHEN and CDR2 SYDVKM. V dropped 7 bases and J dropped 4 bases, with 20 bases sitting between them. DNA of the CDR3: TGTGCCAGCACGCCCCCGCTGGGGGCGCAGGGAAACACCATATATTTT. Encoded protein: CASTPPLGAQGNTIYF.

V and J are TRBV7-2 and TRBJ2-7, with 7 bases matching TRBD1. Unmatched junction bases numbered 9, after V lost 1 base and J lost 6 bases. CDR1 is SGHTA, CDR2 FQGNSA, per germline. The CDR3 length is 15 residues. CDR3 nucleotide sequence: TGTGCCAGCAGCTTAGGAGACAGGGAAGGCGGCGAGCAGTACTTC. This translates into CASSLGDREGGEQYF. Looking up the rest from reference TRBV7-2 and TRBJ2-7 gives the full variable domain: GAGVSQSPSNKVTEKGKDVELRCDPISGHTALYWYRQSLGQGLEFLIYFQGNSAPDKSGLPSDRFSAERTGGSVSTLTIQRTQQEDSAVYLCASSLGDREGGEQYFGPGTRLTVT.

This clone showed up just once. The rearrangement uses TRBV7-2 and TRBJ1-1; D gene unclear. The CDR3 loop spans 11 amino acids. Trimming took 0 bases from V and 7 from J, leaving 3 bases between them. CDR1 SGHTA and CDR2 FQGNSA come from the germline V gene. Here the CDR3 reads CASSLAGEAFF. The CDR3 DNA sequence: TGTGCCAGCAGCTTAGCTGGTGAAGCTTTCTTT.